The 4 T cell receptor beta chains reported below all come from one sample, sequenced in a study of blood T cell repertoires in COVID-19. Only in-frame clones appear in the TCRdb table, and some are missing; sequencing was by immunoSEQ multiplex PCR. The data contain about 47,000 clones, approximately 91% of them seen just once; the ten biggest clones take up around 2.7%. The sequencing sample was made of peripheral blood. These TCRs come from a man in his forties or fifties with active COVID-19.

This clone was seen more than once but under ten times. This chain links TRBV10-2 with TRBJ1-1; 9 nucleotides match TRBD1. V shed 6 bases, J shed 7 bases, and the junction held 12 bases outside the gene matches. The CDR3 extends over 15 amino acids. The germline V gene has CDR1 WSHSY and CDR2 SAAADI. The DNA of the CDR3 is TGCGCCAGCAGAACAGGGGGCGTGAGGACTATTGAAGCTTTCTTT. It is translated as CASRTGGVRTIEAFF.

The V call is TRBV19, the J call TRBJ2-1, with D tentatively TRBD1 (6 bases). Germline loops: CDR1 LNHDA, CDR2 SQIVND (reference sequence). This CDR3 comprises 10 residues. The ends were cut back, 1 base at V and 15 bases at J, with 7 bases in the middle. CDR3 nucleotides: TGTGCCAGTAGTATAGCGACAGGGTTCTTC. Residues: CASSIATGFF.

This sequence joins TRBV10-2 and TRBJ2-1; 8 bases are a match to TRBD2. Germline values: CDR1 WSHSY, CDR2 SAAADI. Trimming took 7 bases from V and 15 from J; bases not matched to a gene: 11. This CDR3 region has 12 residues. In DNA, the CDR3 is TGCGCCAGCACTATGAGCGGGGGACATTGGTTCTTC. Translated: CASTMSGGHWFF.

This clone has only one observation. The chain joins TRBV6-5 to TRBJ1-1; D possibly corresponds to TRBD1 (6 bases). Germline CDR1 MNHEY, CDR2 SVGAGI. This CDR3 has 16 amino acids. Trimming removed 4 bases from V and 6 bases from J, with 21 bases in between. The CDR3 DNA reads TGTGCCAGCAGTTGGGGCCGGACAGTCTTGGGCGCTGAAGCTTTCTTT. Encoded protein: CASSWGRTVLGAEAFF.